The clone carrying this TCR beta chain is medium-sized in the sample. Antigen: not known. Live CD3+CD8+TCRalphabeta+ cells were sorted into four subsets by PD-1 and/or TIGIT. The data are from a study of circulating CD8 cells and anti-PD-1 response in melanoma. Study-wide results and caveats: Replicates were generally not done for experiments.

Each library started from around 14 ng of total RNA using the QIAseq Immune Repertoire TCR panel. TCRdb re-analysed the reads in MiXCR, keeping a single row per CDR3 protein. The table has some 260 distinct CDR3 sequences, around 8% seen once. Germline V gene sequence: CDR1 SQVTM, CDR2 ANQGSEA. The CDR3 is 20 amino acids. V gave up 1 base and J gave up 4 bases; unmatched junction bases: 17. This receptor was obtained from a human donor with melanoma. This chain uses TRBV29-1 with TRBJ2-3; 13 bases are shared with TRBD2. The sequenced sample was CD8+ T cells from PBMCs, obtained at baseline or after one month of anti-PD-1 therapy (not recorded which). CDR3 DNA: TGCAGCGTTGAAGCCCCCCACGAAAGATGGACTAGCGGGAGTTCAGATACGCAGTATTTT. Amino acids: CSVEAPHERWTSGSSDTQYF.